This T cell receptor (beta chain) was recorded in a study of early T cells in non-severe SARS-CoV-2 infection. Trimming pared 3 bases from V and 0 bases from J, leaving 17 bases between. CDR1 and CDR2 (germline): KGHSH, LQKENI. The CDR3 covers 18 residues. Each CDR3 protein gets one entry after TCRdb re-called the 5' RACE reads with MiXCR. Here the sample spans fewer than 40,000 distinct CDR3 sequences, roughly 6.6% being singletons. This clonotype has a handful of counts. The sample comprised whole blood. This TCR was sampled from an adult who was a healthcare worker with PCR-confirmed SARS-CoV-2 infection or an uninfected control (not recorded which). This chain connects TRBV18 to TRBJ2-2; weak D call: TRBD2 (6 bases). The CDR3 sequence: CASSPTFLARSNTGELFF. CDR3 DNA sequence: TGTGCCAGCTCACCCACGTTTCTAGCGAGATCGAACACCGGGGAGCTGTTTTTT.